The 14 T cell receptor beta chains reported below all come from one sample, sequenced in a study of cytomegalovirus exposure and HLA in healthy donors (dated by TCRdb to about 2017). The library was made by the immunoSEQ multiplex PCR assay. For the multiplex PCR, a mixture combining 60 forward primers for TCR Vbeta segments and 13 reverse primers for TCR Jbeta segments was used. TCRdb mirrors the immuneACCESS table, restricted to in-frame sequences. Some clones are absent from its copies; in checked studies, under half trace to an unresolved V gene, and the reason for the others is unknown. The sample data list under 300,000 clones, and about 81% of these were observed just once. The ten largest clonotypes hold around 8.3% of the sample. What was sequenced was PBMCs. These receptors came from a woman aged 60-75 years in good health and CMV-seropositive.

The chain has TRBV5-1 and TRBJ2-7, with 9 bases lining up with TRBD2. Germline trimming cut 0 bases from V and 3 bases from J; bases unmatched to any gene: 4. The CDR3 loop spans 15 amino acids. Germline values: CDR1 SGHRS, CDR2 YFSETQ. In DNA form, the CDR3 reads TGCGCCAGCAGCTTGGGCCCTAGCGGGGTCTACGAGCAGTACTTC. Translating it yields CASSLGPSGVYEQYF.

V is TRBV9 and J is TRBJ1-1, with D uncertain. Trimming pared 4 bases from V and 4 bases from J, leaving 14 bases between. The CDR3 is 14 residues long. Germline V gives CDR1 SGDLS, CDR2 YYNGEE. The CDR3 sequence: CASSPQVEGTEAFF. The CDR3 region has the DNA TGTGCCAGCAGCCCACAAGTGGAGGGCACTGAAGCTTTCTTT.

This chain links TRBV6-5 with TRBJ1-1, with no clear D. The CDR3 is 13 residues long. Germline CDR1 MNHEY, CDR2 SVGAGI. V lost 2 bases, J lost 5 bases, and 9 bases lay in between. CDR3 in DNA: TGTGCCAGCAGTTACGGCGCGGCGACTGAAGCTTTCTTT. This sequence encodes CASSYGAATEAFF.

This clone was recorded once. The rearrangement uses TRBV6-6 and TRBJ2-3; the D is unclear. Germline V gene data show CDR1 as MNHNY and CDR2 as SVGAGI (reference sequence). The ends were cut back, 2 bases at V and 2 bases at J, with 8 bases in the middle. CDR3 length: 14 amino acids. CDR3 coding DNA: TGTGCCAGCAGTTACGGCAGGTCCACAGATACGCAGTATTTT. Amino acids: CASSYGRSTDTQYF.

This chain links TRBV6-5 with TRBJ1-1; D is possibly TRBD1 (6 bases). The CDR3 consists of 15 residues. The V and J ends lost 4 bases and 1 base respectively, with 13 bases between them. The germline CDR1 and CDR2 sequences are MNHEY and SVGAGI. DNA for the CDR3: TGTGCCAGCAGTTCCGCATCGGACAGGAACACTGAAGCTTTCTTT. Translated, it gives CASSSASDRNTEAFF.

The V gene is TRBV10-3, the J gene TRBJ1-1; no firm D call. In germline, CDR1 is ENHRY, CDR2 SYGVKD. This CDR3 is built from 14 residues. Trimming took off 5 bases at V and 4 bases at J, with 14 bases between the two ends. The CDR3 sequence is CAISREGGGTEAFF. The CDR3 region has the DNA TGTGCCATCAGTCGGGAAGGTGGAGGCACTGAAGCTTTCTTT.

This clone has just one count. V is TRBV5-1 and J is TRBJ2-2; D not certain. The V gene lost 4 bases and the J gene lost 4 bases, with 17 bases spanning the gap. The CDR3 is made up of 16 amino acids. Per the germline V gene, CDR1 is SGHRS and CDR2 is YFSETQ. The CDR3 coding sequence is TGCGCCAGCAGCACGGTCCTATACGCGAGCACCGGGGAGCTGTTTTTT. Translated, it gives CASSTVLYASTGELFF.

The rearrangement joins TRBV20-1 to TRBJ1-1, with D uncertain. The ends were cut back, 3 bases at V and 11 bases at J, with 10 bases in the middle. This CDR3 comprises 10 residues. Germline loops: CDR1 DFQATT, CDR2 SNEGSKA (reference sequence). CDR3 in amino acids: CSASDREAFF. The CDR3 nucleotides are TGCAGTGCTAGTGACCGGGAGGCTTTCTTT.

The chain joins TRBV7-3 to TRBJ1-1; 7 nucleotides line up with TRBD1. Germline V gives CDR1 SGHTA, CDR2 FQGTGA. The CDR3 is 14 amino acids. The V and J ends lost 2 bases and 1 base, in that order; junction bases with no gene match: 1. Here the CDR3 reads CASSLDRENTEAFF. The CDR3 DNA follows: TGTGCCAGCAGCTTAGACAGGGAGAACACTGAAGCTTTCTTT.

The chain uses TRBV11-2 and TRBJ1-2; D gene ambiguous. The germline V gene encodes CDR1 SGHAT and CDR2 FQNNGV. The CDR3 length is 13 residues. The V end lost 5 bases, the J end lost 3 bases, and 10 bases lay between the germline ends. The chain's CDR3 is CASSRGGYYGYTF. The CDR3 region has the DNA TGTGCCAGCAGCCGGGGAGGATACTATGGCTACACCTTC.

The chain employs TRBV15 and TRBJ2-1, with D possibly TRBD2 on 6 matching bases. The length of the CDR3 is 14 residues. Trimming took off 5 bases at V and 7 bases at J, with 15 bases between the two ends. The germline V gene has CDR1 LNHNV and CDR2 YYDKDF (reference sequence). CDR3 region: CATSRRLGLNEQFF. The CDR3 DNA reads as TGTGCCACCAGCCGACGACTAGGTCTGAATGAGCAGTTCTTC. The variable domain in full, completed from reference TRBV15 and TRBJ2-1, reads DAMVIQNPRYQVTQFGKPVTLSCSQTLNHNVMYWYQQKSSQAPKLLFHYYDKDFNNEADTPDNFQSRRPNTSFCFLDIRSPGLGDTAMYLCATSRRLGLNEQFFGPGTRLTVL.

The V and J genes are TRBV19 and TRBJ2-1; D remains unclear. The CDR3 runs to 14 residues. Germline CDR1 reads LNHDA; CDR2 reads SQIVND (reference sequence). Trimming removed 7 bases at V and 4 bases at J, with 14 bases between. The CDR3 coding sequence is TGTGCCAGTACCGACTCAAAGGAGTACAATGAGCAGTTCTTC. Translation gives CASTDSKEYNEQFF.

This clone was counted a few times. The CDR3 region is CASSPRGGSWDNEQFF. CDR3 sequence (DNA): TGTGCCAGCAGCCCTAGGGGGGGATCTTGGGACAATGAGCAGTTCTTC. The rearrangement joins TRBV11-2 to TRBJ2-1; maybe TRBD2 (7 bases). V lost 5 bases, J lost 5 bases, and 19 bases lay in between. The CDR3 totals 16 residues. CDR1 is SGHAT, CDR2 FQNNGV, per germline.

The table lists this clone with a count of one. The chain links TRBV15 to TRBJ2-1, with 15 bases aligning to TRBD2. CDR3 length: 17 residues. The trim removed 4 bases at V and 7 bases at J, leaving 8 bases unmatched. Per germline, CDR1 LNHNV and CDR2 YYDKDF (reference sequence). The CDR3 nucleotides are TGTGCCACCAGCAAAGAACGAGGGACTAGCGGGAGGAATGAGCAGTTCTTC. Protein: CATSKERGTSGRNEQFF.